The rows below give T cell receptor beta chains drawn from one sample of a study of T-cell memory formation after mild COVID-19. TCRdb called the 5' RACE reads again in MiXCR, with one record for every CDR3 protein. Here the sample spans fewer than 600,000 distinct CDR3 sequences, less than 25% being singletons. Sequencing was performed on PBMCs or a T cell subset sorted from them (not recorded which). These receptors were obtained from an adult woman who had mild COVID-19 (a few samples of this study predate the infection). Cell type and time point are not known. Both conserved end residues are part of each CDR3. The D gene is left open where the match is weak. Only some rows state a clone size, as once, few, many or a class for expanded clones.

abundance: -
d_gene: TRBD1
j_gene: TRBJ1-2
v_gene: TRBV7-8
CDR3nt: TGTGCCAGCAGCTCCCGGAGTGGACAGGGCTTGCGTGGCTACACCTTC
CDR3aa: CASSSRSGQGLRGYTF

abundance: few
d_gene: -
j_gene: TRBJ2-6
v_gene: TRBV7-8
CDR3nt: TGTGCCAGCAGCTTAGGCTCTGCGGCCAACGTCCTGACTTTC
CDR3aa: CASSLGSAANVLTF

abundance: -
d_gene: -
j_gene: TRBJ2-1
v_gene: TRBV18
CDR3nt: TGTGCCAGCTGGGGTAGCGATGAGCAGTTCTTC
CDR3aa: CASWGSDEQFF

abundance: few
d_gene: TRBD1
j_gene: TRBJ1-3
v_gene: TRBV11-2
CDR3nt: TGTGCCAGCAGAGCTCCGGGACAGGGAAATGGAAACACCATATATTTT
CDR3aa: CASRAPGQGNGNTIYF

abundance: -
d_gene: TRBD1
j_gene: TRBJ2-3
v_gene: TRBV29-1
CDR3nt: TGCAGCGTTGACGGCACTCCGGGACAGGGAACAGATACGCAGTATTTT
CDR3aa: CSVDGTPGQGTDTQYF

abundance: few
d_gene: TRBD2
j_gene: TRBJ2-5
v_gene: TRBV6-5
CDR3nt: TGTGCCAGCAGCCGCGGACTAGCGGGGGCGTACCAAGAGACCCAGTACTTC
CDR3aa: CASSRGLAGAYQETQYF

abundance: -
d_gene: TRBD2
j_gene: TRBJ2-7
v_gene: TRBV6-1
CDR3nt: TGTGCCACCACCACTAGCGGGAGGTCCTCCCGCATCTACGAGCAGTACTTC
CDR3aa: CATTTSGRSSRIYEQYF

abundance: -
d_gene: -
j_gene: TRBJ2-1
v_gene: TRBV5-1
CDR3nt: TGCGCCAGCAGCCCCTTTTTGGGGGGCAATGAGCAGTTCTTC
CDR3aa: CASSPFLGGNEQFF

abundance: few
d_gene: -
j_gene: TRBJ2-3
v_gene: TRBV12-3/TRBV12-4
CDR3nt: TGTGCCAGCAGGGGGCGGGGAGGCACAGATACGCAGTATTTT
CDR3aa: CASRGRGGTDTQYF

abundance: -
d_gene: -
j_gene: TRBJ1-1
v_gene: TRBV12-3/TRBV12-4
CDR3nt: TGTGCCAGCAGTGTCCGGTTTGTCGCTGAAGCTTTCTTT
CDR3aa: CASSVRFVAEAFF

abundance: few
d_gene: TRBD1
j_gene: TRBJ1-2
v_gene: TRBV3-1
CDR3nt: TGTGCCAGCAGCAAAGGCCCGGACAGGGGAGCTGGCTACACCTTC
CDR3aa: CASSKGPDRGAGYTF

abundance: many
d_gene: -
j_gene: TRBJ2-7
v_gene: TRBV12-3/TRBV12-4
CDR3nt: TGTGCCAGCAACCGGTTTGGCTCCTACGAGCAGTACTTC
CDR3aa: CASNRFGSYEQYF

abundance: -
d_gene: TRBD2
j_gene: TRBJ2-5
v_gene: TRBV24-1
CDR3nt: TGTGCCACCAGTGATTGGACAGCGGGGGGGCGGCAAGAGACCCAGTACTTC
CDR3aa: CATSDWTAGGRQETQYF

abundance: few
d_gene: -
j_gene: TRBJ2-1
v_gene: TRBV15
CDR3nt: TGTGCCACCAGCAGAGTACTCAATGAGCAGTTCTTC
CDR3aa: CATSRVLNEQFF

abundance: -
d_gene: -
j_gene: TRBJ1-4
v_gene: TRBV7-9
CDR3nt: TGTGCCAGCAGCGCGGCCGGGACACCAACTAATGAAAAACTGTTTTTT
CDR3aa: CASSAAGTPTNEKLFF

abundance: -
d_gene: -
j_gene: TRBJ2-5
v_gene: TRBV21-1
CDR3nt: TGTGCCAGCAACCGGGACAGGGGGAGGGGACAAGAGACCCAGTACTTC
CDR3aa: CASNRDRGRGQETQYF

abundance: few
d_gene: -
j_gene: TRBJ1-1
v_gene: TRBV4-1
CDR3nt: TGCGCCAGCAGCCAAGAGCCAGCGAACACTGAAGCTTTCTTT
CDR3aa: CASSQEPANTEAFF

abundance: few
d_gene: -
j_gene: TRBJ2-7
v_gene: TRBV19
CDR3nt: TGTGCCAGTAGTTATGGACGTCTCAGGGGCGATTACGAGCAGTACTTC
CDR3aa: CASSYGRLRGDYEQYF

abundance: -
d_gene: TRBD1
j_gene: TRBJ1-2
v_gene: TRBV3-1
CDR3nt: TGTGCCAGCAGCCCAGAAGCCGGGACAGGGGATAAAGGCTACACCTTC
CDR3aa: CASSPEAGTGDKGYTF

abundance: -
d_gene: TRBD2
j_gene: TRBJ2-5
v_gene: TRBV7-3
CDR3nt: TGTGCCAGCAGACCCGGGACTAGCGGGGGGGCCTCTGAGACCCAGTACTTC
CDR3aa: CASRPGTSGGASETQYF

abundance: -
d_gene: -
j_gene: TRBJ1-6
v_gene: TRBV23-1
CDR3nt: TGCGCCAGCAGTTTCCACGCCTCCTATAATTCACCCCTCCACTTT
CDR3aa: CASSFHASYNSPLHF

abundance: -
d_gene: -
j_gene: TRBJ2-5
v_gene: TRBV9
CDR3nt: TGTGCCAGCAGCGGAGGGGGCGGGCTAGCGGGAGAGACCCAGTACTTC
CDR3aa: CASSGGGGLAGETQYF

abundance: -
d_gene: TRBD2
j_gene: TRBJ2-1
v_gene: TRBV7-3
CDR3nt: TGTGCCAGCAGCCCGGGGGGACCTAAAAACGCGGAGCAGTTCTTC
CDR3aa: CASSPGGPKNAEQFF